Each of the 20 T cell receptor beta chains below was sequenced from the same sample in a study of Ad26.COV2.S vaccination and SARS-CoV-2 variants (dated by TCRdb to the early 2020s). Libraries were constructed by the immunoSEQ multiplex PCR assay. TCRdb limited this immuneACCESS table to in-frame rearrangements with V and J called. A share of clones is missing; checked studies link under half to unresolved V genes, and the rest is unexplained. The sample table shows about 370,000 clones, and around 91% are seen once. The ten largest clones take up 1.9% of the sample. Read against the paper, the sample's treatment or condition label means: some 20 received Ad26.COV2.S at low or high dose, single or two shots; about 5 received placebo; per-sample allocation not given. For vaccine and placebo recipients, the sequenced repertoires came from samples collected on day 63 after the first injection. The material was peripheral blood, obtained in a trial of Ad26.COV2.S vaccine versus placebo. Every receptor here comes from a person aged 18-60 years who received the Ad26.COV2.S COVID-19 vaccine or a placebo.

The genes are TRBV6-6 and TRBJ2-1, with D uncertain. Per germline, CDR1 MNHNY and CDR2 SVGAGI (reference sequence). V lost 7 bases and J lost 8, with 9 bases in between. The CDR3 is made up of 11 amino acids. The CDR3: CASILSDEQFF. Written as DNA, the CDR3 is TGTGCCAGCATCCTAAGTGATGAGCAGTTCTTC.

V is TRBV29-1 and J is TRBJ2-5; D not certain. The V end lost 4 bases, the J end lost 5 bases, and 11 bases lay between the germline ends. This CDR3 is built from 12 residues. Germline V gene lookup returns CDR1 SQVTM and CDR2 ANQGSEA. The CDR3 bases are TGCAGCGTTGTAGCCGCGACGGAGACCCAGTACTTC. As protein: CSVVAATETQYF.

The gene calls are TRBV20-1 and TRBJ2-1, with 16 bases identical to TRBD2. J gave up 4 bases and V 3 bases, and 12 bases lay outside the gene matches. This CDR3 has 19 amino acids. Germline CDR1 is DFQATT and CDR2 is SNEGSKA (reference sequence). The CDR3 reads CSASDSGLAGGRVYNEQFF. CDR3 sequence (DNA): TGCAGTGCTAGTGATTCGGGACTAGCGGGAGGGCGAGTGTACAATGAGCAGTTCTTC.

The chain combines TRBV28 with TRBJ2-5, with 8 positions matching TRBD1. Unmatched junction bases numbered 9, after V lost 4 bases and J lost 2 bases. CDR1 is MDHEN and CDR2 is SYDVKM in the germline V gene. The CDR3 runs to 16 residues. The CDR3 is CASSSGTGQGQETQYF. DNA of the CDR3: TGTGCCAGCAGTTCGGGCACCGGACAGGGTCAAGAGACCCAGTACTTC. The variable domain in full, with the rest retrieved from reference TRBV28 and TRBJ2-5, is DVKVTQSSRYLVKRTGEKVFLECVQDMDHENMFWYRQDPGLGLRLIYFSYDVKMKEKGDIPEGYSVSREKKERFSLILESASTNQTSMYLCASSSGTGQGQETQYFGPGTRLLVL.

The chain recombines TRBV11-2 with TRBJ2-7, with D perhaps matching TRBD1 or TRBD2 (5 bases each). This CDR3 region has 12 residues. Per the germline V gene, CDR1 is SGHAT and CDR2 is FQNNGV. V lost 5 bases and J lost 4, with 9 bases in between. CDR3 residues: CASSRGEYEQYF. CDR3 in DNA: TGTGCCAGCAGCAGGGGAGAGTACGAGCAGTACTTC.

The J gene is TRBJ1-2, the V gene TRBV2; 11 bases agree with TRBD1. Germline V gene data show CDR1 as SNHLY and CDR2 as FYNNEI. The CDR3 runs 16 residues. As DNA, the CDR3 is TGTGTTATAAGCCCCGGACAGGGGGCTATAATAGGTGGCTACACCTTC. Protein product: CVISPGQGAIIGGYTF.

V gene TRBV5-4 combines with J gene TRBJ2-7; a possible D gene is TRBD2 (7 bases). This CDR3 is 13 amino acids long. The ends were cut back, 1 base at V and 6 bases at J, with 11 bases in the middle. The V gene's germline CDR1 is SGHNT and CDR2 YYREEE (reference sequence). CDR3 sequence (DNA): TGTGCCAGCAGCTTGTGGGGAGGGGGCGAGCAGTACTTC. The encoded protein is CASSLWGGGEQYF.

V is TRBV5-1 and J is TRBJ2-1, with TRBD1 matching 7 bases. V lost 3 bases and J lost 2; bases outside the gene matches: 14. From germline, CDR1 is SGHRS and CDR2 YFSETQ. This CDR3 has 18 residues. The CDR3 reads CASSSSSRQGLTYNEQFF. CDR3 DNA sequence: TGCGCCAGCAGCTCATCTTCTAGACAGGGCCTTACCTACAATGAGCAGTTCTTC. Using reference TRBV5-1 and TRBJ2-1 for the parts outside the CDR3, the full variable domain is KAGVTQTPRYLIKTRGQQVTLSCSPISGHRSVSWYQQTPGQGLQFLFEYFSETQRNKGNFPGRFSGRQFSNSRSEMNVSTLELGDSALYLCASSSSSRQGLTYNEQFFGPGTRLTVL.

This clone was observed once. This rearrangement joins TRBV28 to TRBJ1-3, with D hard to call. V was clipped by 2 bases and J by 0 bases, with 5 bases between them. The germline gives CDR1 MDHEN, CDR2 SYDVKM. This CDR3 is 14 amino acids long. The CDR3 spells CASSLQVSGNTIYF. The DNA of the CDR3 is TGTGCCAGCAGTTTACAGGTCTCTGGAAACACCATATATTTT.

The rearrangement links TRBV9 to TRBJ2-2, with D unclear. This CDR3 spans 13 amino acids. Trimming removed 0 bases at V and 3 bases at J, with 3 bases between. Germline V gene lookup returns CDR1 SGDLS and CDR2 YYNGEE. CDR3 residues: CASSVEDTGELFF. CDR3 coding DNA: TGTGCCAGCAGCGTAGAAGACACCGGGGAGCTGTTTTTT.

The chain has TRBV7-8 and TRBJ2-7; D gene unclear. The length of the CDR3 is 14 residues. The V gene lost 2 bases and the J gene lost 2 bases, with 10 bases spanning the gap. CDR1 SGHVS and CDR2 FQNEAQ come from the germline V gene. This CDR3 is CASSLQGVPYEQYF. CDR3 sequence (DNA): TGTGCCAGCAGCTTACAAGGAGTCCCCTACGAGCAGTACTTC.

V is TRBV6-5 and J is TRBJ2-2; no definite D call. CDR1 and CDR2 from the germline V gene are MNHEY and SVGAGI. CDR3 length: 15 amino acids. V shed 2 bases and J shed 0 bases, with 7 bases lying between them. CDR3 protein: CASSYVPTNTGELFF. The CDR3 nucleotides are TGTGCCAGCAGTTACGTCCCAACGAACACCGGGGAGCTGTTTTTT.

The genes are TRBV18 and TRBJ2-1; no definite D call. CDR3 size: 15 residues. Germline CDR1 reads KGHSH; CDR2 reads LQKENI. Trimming stripped 1 base from V and 6 bases from J, with 13 bases between. As DNA, the CDR3 is TGTGCCAGCTCACCACAGGTGTTAGCAGGCAATGAGCAGTTCTTC. Its protein product is CASSPQVLAGNEQFF. Filled out from reference TRBV18 and TRBJ2-1, the complete variable domain reads NAGVMQNPRHLVRRRGQEARLRCSPMKGHSHVYWYRQLPEEGLKFMVYLQKENIIDESGMPKERFSAEFPKEGPSILRIQQVVRGDSAAYFCASSPQVLAGNEQFFGPGTRLTVL.

The chain couples TRBV7-9 to TRBJ1-6; D unresolved. The CDR3 extends over 14 amino acids. V was shortened by 1 base and J by 6 bases, with 7 bases between the two germline ends. CDR1 and CDR2 (germline): SEHNR, FQNEAQ (reference sequence). The CDR3 nucleotides are TGTGCCAGCAGCTTAGAAAGGAGTAATTCACCCCTCCACTTT. Amino acid sequence: CASSLERSNSPLHF.

The chain has TRBV11-2 and TRBJ2-7; tentatively, D is TRBD1 or TRBD2 (5 bases each). This CDR3 region has 15 residues. CDR1 and CDR2 from the germline V gene are SGHAT and FQNNGV. V was shortened by 6 bases and J by 3 bases, with 18 bases between the two germline ends. The CDR3 sequence is CASSLSDGAIYEQYF. CDR3 nucleotide sequence: TGTGCCAGCAGTCTCTCTGACGGGGCCATCTACGAGCAGTACTTC.

J is TRBJ2-7 and V is TRBV3-1 (or the pseudogene TRBV3-2), with D possibly TRBD2 on 6 matching bases. Trimming left V 5 bases short and J 0 bases short, with 14 bases between. Germline assignment: CDR1 LGHDT and CDR2 YNNKEL (reference sequence). This CDR3 contains 15 residues. As DNA, the CDR3 is TGTGCCAGCAGCACCTTAGCGGAGTACTCCTACGAGCAGTACTTC. It is translated as CASSTLAEYSYEQYF.

This clone has just one count. The rearrangement joins TRBV10-3 to TRBJ2-1; 8 positions match TRBD2. The V and J ends lost 5 bases and 3 bases, in that order; junction bases with no gene match: 3. Germline-derived CDR1 and CDR2 are ENHRY and SYGVKD. This CDR3 has 14 amino acids. CDR3 amino acids: CAISTSGYYNEQFF. CDR3 in DNA: TGTGCCATCAGTACTAGCGGCTACTACAATGAGCAGTTCTTC.

The V gene is TRBV5-1, the J gene TRBJ2-3; 9 bases are shared with TRBD2. The J segment lost 0 bases and the V segment lost 4 bases, leaving 6 bases of the junction unmatched. Germline CDR1 is SGHRS and CDR2 is YFSETQ. The CDR3 has 16 residues. CDR3 sequence reads: CASSKNGLASTDTQYF. CDR3 DNA: TGCGCCAGCAGCAAAAACGGACTAGCGAGCACAGATACGCAGTATTTT.

The chain combines TRBV29-1 with TRBJ2-1, with D perhaps TRBD2 (6 bases). This CDR3 has 16 residues. Trimming removed 0 bases at V and 3 bases at J, with 15 bases between. Germline V gene data show CDR1 as SQVTM and CDR2 as ANQGSEA. CDR3 in amino acids: CSVEDQTRRSYNEQFF. The DNA of the CDR3 is TGCAGCGTTGAAGATCAGACTAGAAGGAGCTACAATGAGCAGTTCTTC.

The gene calls are TRBV27 and TRBJ2-7; 9 positions agree with TRBD1. The CDR3 runs to 13 residues. Germline V CDR1 and CDR2: MNHEY, SMNVEV (reference sequence). V trimming: 10 bases; J trimming: 4 bases; junction bases outside the gene matches: 8. CDR3 DNA: TGTGCCACCCGGACAGGGGTTCTGTACGAGCAGTACTTC. Amino acid sequence: CATRTGVLYEQYF.